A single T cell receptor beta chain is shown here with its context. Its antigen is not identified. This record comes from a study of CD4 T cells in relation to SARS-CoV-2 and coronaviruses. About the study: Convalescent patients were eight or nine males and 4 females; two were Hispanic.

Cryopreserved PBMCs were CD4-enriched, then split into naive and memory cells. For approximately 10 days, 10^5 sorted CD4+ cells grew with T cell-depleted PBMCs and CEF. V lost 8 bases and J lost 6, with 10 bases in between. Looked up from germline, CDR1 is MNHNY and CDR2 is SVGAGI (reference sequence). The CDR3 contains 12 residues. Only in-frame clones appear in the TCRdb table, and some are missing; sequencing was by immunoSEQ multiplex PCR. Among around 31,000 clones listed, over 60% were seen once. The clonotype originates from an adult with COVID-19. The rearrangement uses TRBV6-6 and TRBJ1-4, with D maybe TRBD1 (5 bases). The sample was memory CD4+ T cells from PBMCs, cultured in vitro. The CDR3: CASAGGYEKLFF. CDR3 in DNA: TGTGCCAGCGCTGGGGGGTATGAAAAACTGTTTTTT.